The next 5 T cell receptor beta chains were all read from a single sample in a study of CD8+CD57+ T cells in acquired aplastic anemia. Profiles of TCR beta VDJ and CDR3 were generated from a genomic DNA template. One entry per CDR3 protein, called by TCRdb with MiXCR from the reads. The data contain around 200,000 distinct CDR3 sequences, roughly half of them singletons. Sequencing was carried out using sorted CD4+, CD8+, or CD8+CD57+ T cells (not recorded which) from PBMCs. These receptors were collected from a human donor in good health, serving as a control.

The rearrangement links TRBV20-1 to TRBJ1-3, with TRBD1 as a possible D gene (6 bases). The CDR3 totals 14 residues. V lost 6 bases and J lost 3, with 15 bases in between. Germline V gives CDR1 DFQATT, CDR2 SNEGSKA (reference sequence). The chain's CDR3 is CSAREGGVGNTIYF. Written as DNA, the CDR3 is TGCAGTGCGCGGGAAGGGGGGGTTGGAAACACCATATATTTT.

This clonotype has at least ten counts. The chain uses TRBV20-1 and TRBJ1-2, with 7 nucleotides matching TRBD1. CDR3 size: 15 residues. Germline CDR1 is DFQATT and CDR2 is SNEGSKA (reference sequence). The ends lost 6 bases at V and 2 bases at J; junction bases unmatched: 12. The CDR3 here is CSAPGRVTGNYGYTF. CDR3 nucleotides: TGCAGTGCCCCGGGCCGCGTGACAGGGAACTATGGCTACACCTTC.

The CDR3 bases are TGTGCCAGCAGCCCTCTCGGGGGGACGGAAAAAAAACTGTTTTTT. Translated: CASSPLGGTEKKLFF. The genes are TRBV7-2 and TRBJ1-4; weak D call: TRBD1 (5 bases). The CDR3 spans 15 residues. V lost 5 bases and J lost 9, with 19 bases in between. Germline loops: CDR1 SGHTA, CDR2 FQGNSA.

CDR3 amino acids: CASSLFVGEEAFF. The DNA of the CDR3 is TGTGCCAGCAGCTTATTTGTGGGGGAGGAAGCTTTCTTT. The genes are TRBV7-6 and TRBJ1-1, with TRBD1 as a possible D gene (5 bases). This CDR3 has 13 amino acids. Trimming took off 2 bases at V and 8 bases at J, with 12 bases between the two ends. In germline, CDR1 is SGHVS, CDR2 FNYEAQ.

This chain links TRBV5-8 with TRBJ2-1, with TRBD2 matching 16 bases. This CDR3 is 16 amino acids long. J lost 9 bases, V lost 4 bases, and 7 bases had no gene match. Germline CDR1 reads SGHTS; CDR2 reads YDEGEE. For the CDR3, the DNA is TGTGCCAGCAGCCCCGGGACTAGCGGGGGGGCCACTGAGCAGTTCTTC. This translates into CASSPGTSGGATEQFF.